The rows below give T cell receptor beta chains drawn from one sample of a study of blood T cell repertoires in COVID-19. Sequencing used immunoSEQ multiplex PCR; TCRdb keeps in-frame clones, though not all of them. The table lists 250,000 to 300,000 clones, roughly four fifths of them singletons, with roughly 4.7% in the top ten. Material for sequencing was PBMCs or T cells enriched from blood (not recorded which). These receptor sequences come from a middle-aged man who had been exposed to COVID-19. Each CDR3 is given with its conserved first and last residue. A D gene is named only where the DNA matches it firmly. Clone size is given for some rows only: seen once, a few or many times, or a class if the clone is expanded.

V	D	J	size	CDR3	DNA
TRBV11-3	TRBD2	TRBJ2-1	NA	CASRTREALYNEQFF	TGTGCCAGCAGGACACGGGAGGCCCTCTACAATGAGCAGTTCTTC
TRBV2	NA	TRBJ1-1	NA	CASSERRTGLGTEAFF	TGTGCCAGCAGTGAACGAAGAACAGGGCTTGGCACTGAAGCTTTCTTT
TRBV25-1	NA	TRBJ2-5	NA	CASGWQAGETQYF	TGTGCCAGCGGGTGGCAGGCAGGGGAGACCCAGTACTTC
TRBV3-1/TRBV3-2	TRBD2	TRBJ2-3	NA	CASSPWTSGSGTDTQYF	TGTGCCAGCAGCCCCTGGACTAGCGGGAGCGGCACAGATACGCAGTATTTT
TRBV28	NA	TRBJ1-1	NA	CASSLREAFF	TGTGCCAGCAGTTTACGGGAAGCTTTCTTT
TRBV7-9	NA	TRBJ2-3	NA	CASSPLQDTQYF	TGTGCCAGCAGCCCCCTCCAGGATACGCAGTATTTT
TRBV7-9	NA	TRBJ1-1	NA	CASSLASDTEAFF	TGTGCCAGCAGCTTAGCGTCTGACACTGAAGCTTTCTTT
TRBV6-5	TRBD1	TRBJ2-1	NA	CASRGQGYNEQFF	TGTGCCAGCAGGGGACAGGGGTACAATGAGCAGTTCTTC
TRBV13	TRBD1	TRBJ2-5	NA	CASSTTDRVERGETQYF	TGTGCCAGCAGCACGACAGACAGGGTGGAACGGGGAGAGACCCAGTACTTC
TRBV5-1	NA	TRBJ2-7	NA	CASSQWAGVNYEQYF	TGCGCCAGCAGCCAGTGGGCAGGGGTAAACTACGAGCAGTACTTC
TRBV19	TRBD1	TRBJ2-7	NA	CASSTPGQGAWEQYF	TGTGCCAGTAGTACCCCGGGACAGGGGGCTTGGGAGCAGTACTTC
TRBV29-1	NA	TRBJ1-5	NA	CSVGAGVLQPQHF	TGCAGCGTTGGAGCAGGGGTATTACAGCCCCAGCATTTT
TRBV7-9	NA	TRBJ2-2	NA	CASNLRATTNTGELFF	TGTGCCAGCAATCTCAGGGCCACAACGAACACCGGGGAGCTGTTTTTT
TRBV7-6	NA	TRBJ1-1	NA	CASSLRTDGNTEAFF	TGTGCCAGCAGCTTAAGGACAGACGGGAACACTGAAGCTTTCTTT
TRBV29-1	NA	TRBJ2-7	NA	CSVVSGSYEQYF	TGCAGCGTTGTCTCGGGCTCCTACGAGCAGTACTTC
TRBV5-1	TRBD1	TRBJ1-4	few	CASSLQTGGHEKLFF	TGCGCCAGCAGCCTCCAGACAGGGGGCCATGAAAAACTGTTTTTT
TRBV30	NA	TRBJ2-7	NA	CAWSEGDSYEQYF	TGTGCCTGGAGTGAGGGGGACTCCTACGAGCAGTACTTC
TRBV2	TRBD2	TRBJ2-1	NA	CATQTGLAAYNEQFF	TGTGCCACACAAACGGGACTAGCGGCTTACAATGAGCAGTTCTTC
TRBV7-9	NA	TRBJ1-5	NA	CASSSTSQPQHF	TGTGCCAGCAGCTCGACAAGTCAGCCCCAGCATTTT
TRBV7-9	TRBD1	TRBJ2-1	NA	CASSLGQGGTYNEQFF	TGTGCCAGCAGCTTAGGACAGGGGGGCACCTACAATGAGCAGTTCTTC
TRBV6-5	TRBD1	TRBJ1-2	few	CASRTGAGGYTF	TGTGCCAGCAGGACAGGGGCTGGCGGCTACACCTTC
TRBV14	TRBD2	TRBJ2-7	NA	CASSLELAGSYEQYF	TGTGCCAGCAGCCTCGAACTAGCGGGATCGTACGAGCAGTACTTC
TRBV2	TRBD2	TRBJ2-5	NA	CASGLARETQYF	TGTGCCAGTGGACTAGCAAGGGAGACCCAGTACTTC
TRBV11-2	TRBD2	TRBJ2-5	NA	CASSWTSGRGGETQYF	TGTGCCAGCAGCTGGACTAGCGGGAGGGGGGGGGAGACCCAGTACTTC
TRBV18	NA	TRBJ1-5	once	CASSPIQGMGQPQHF	TGTGCCAGCTCACCAATCCAGGGTATGGGTCAGCCCCAGCATTTT
TRBV7-2	TRBD1	TRBJ1-1	few	CASSSRTGRTEAFF	TGTGCCAGCAGCTCCCGGACAGGGAGGACTGAAGCTTTCTTT
TRBV18	TRBD1	TRBJ2-3	NA	CASSPLAGQGADTQYF	TGTGCCAGCTCACCACTAGCGGGACAGGGGGCAGATACGCAGTATTTT
TRBV11-2	NA	TRBJ2-1	NA	CASSLNGLLASPDEQFF	TGTGCCAGCAGCTTAAACGGTTTACTAGCTTCCCCCGATGAGCAGTTCTTC